This paragraph reports one TCR beta chain. What it binds is not known. Among the donors, all were healthy bone marrow donors. The data were taken from a study of cytomegalovirus exposure and HLA in healthy donors. Findings and caveats of the study: Relative to the 666-donor mean, N-insertions were reportedly fewer in an Asian-associated ancestry cluster in a later analysis. Confirmation was obtained in vitro that a few CMV-associated chains are specific for CMV antigens.

This CDR3 contains 13 residues. With 4 bases removed from V and 4 bases from J, the gap between germline ends came to 12 bases. Germline CDR1 is SGHRS and CDR2 is YFSETQ. The PCR employed 60 Vbeta primers together with 13 Jbeta primers. The method was immunoSEQ multiplex PCR; TCRdb's version includes in-frame clones alone and lacks a portion of them. Among fewer than 150,000 clones listed, 85% were seen once. The source is a woman aged 25 to 39 in good health and CMV-seropositive. The rearrangement uses TRBV5-1 and TRBJ2-7; a weak D match, TRBD2 (6 bases). What was sequenced was PBMCs. The CDR3 loop reads CASSTLAGYEQYF. The DNA for the CDR3 is TGCGCCAGCAGCACCTTGGCGGGGTACGAGCAGTACTTC.